This entry lists 25 T cell receptor beta chains sequenced from one sample in a study of shared clonotypes between healthy human individuals. Produced via immunoSEQ multiplex PCR; TCRdb's table is partial and in-frame only. Here the sample spans around 700,000 clones, about 80% being singletons. What was sequenced was memory CD4+ T cells sorted from blood. Subset noted: CD45RA-negative fraction. These receptors were collected from a woman between 25 and 40 years old in good health.

This clone was found a few times. The rearrangement joins TRBV30 to TRBJ2-2; 15 nucleotides agree with TRBD2. Trimming cost V 4 bases and J 1 base; bases outside gene matches: 10. Germline-derived CDR1 and CDR2 are GTSNPN and SVGIG (reference sequence). CDR3 length equals 19 residues. The CDR3 nucleotides are TGTGCCTGGACCCCTCGGTGGGGACTAGCGGGAGGGAACACCGGGGAGCTGTTTTTT. This translates into CAWTPRWGLAGGNTGELFF.

CDR3 residues: CASRLAEEAGELFF. CDR3 DNA sequence: TGTGCCAGCAGGCTAGCGGAGGAGGCCGGGGAGCTGTTTTTT. The rearrangement links TRBV2 to TRBJ2-2; 7 positions match TRBD2. Trimming took 6 bases from V and 6 from J; bases not matched to a gene: 7. The germline V gene encodes CDR1 SNHLY and CDR2 FYNNEI. This CDR3 spans 14 amino acids.

The CDR3 coding sequence is TGTGCCAGCAGCCCAGGGTGGGCCGGGGAGCTGTTTTTT. Its protein is CASSPGWAGELFF. J is TRBJ2-2 and V is TRBV27; weak D call: TRBD1 (5 bases). Trimming shortened V by 6 bases and J by 6 bases, and 11 bases separated the two germline ends. The CDR3 consists of 13 residues. The germline V gene has CDR1 MNHEY and CDR2 SMNVEV (reference sequence).

The V gene is TRBV6-1, the J gene TRBJ2-1; 13 nucleotides agree with TRBD2. CDR1 is MNHNS, CDR2 SASEGT, per germline. Germline trimming cut 5 bases from V and 10 bases from J; bases unmatched to any gene: 8. The CDR3 totals 15 residues. The CDR3 spells CASSPGTSGIGEQFF. Here the CDR3 DNA reads TGTGCCAGCAGTCCCGGGACTAGCGGGATAGGCGAGCAGTTCTTC.

The rearrangement uses TRBV7-8 and TRBJ1-1, with unresolved D. The CDR3 consists of 13 residues. The V end was cut by 1 base, the J end by 1 base, with 4 bases between. Per the germline V gene, CDR1 is SGHVS and CDR2 is FQNEAQ. CDR3 nucleotide sequence: TGTGCCAGCAGCTTAGTCCAGAACACTGAAGCTTTCTTT. Encoded protein: CASSLVQNTEAFF.

This clone came up once. CDR3 DNA sequence: TGTGCCAGCAGTTCCCCCTCCCAGGCAACTAATGAAAAACTGTTTTTT. Translated, it gives CASSSPSQATNEKLFF. The rearrangement uses TRBV6-6 and TRBJ1-4; D not resolved. Trimming pared 4 bases from V and 0 bases from J, leaving 12 bases between. From germline, CDR1 is MNHNY and CDR2 SVGAGI (reference sequence). The CDR3 has 16 amino acids.

The chain links TRBV25-1 to TRBJ1-1; D not resolved. There are 15 residues in the CDR3. The germline V gene has CDR1 MGHDK and CDR2 SYGVNS. Trimming took 5 bases from V and 1 from J, leaving 14 bases between them. CDR3 bases: TGTGCCAGCAGTTCACTGGAGGGATGGAACACTGAAGCTTTCTTT. Its protein product is CASSSLEGWNTEAFF. The full variable domain, in which reference TRBV25-1 and TRBJ1-1 provide the parts outside the CDR3, is EADIYQTPRYLVIGTGKKITLECSQTMGHDKMYWYQQDPGMELHLIHYSYGVNSTEKGDLSSESTVSRIRTEHFPLTLESARPSHTSQYLCASSSLEGWNTEAFFGQGTRLTVV.

The CDR3 spells CASSSGKGIYSNQPQHF. In nucleotides, the CDR3 is TGTGCCAGCAGCTCGGGAAAGGGAATCTATAGCAATCAGCCCCAGCATTTT. The chain couples TRBV7-8 to TRBJ1-5; D unresolved. The ends were cut back, 4 bases at V and 0 bases at J, with 16 bases in the middle. The CDR3 consists of 17 residues. Germline CDR1 is SGHVS and CDR2 is FQNEAQ.

V is TRBV7-9 and J is TRBJ2-7, with 7 bases fitting TRBD1. The V and J ends lost 5 bases and 5 bases, in that order; junction bases with no gene match: 9. The CDR3 runs to 14 residues. Germline V lookup: CDR1 SEHNR, CDR2 FQNEAQ (reference sequence). The CDR3 bases are TGTGCCAGCAGCACGTACAGGGGTGTAAACGAGCAGTACTTC. Protein product: CASSTYRGVNEQYF.

The CDR3 protein is CASSERDAQYF. In DNA form, the CDR3 reads TGTGCCAGCAGTGAACGGGACGCCCAGTACTTC. V and J are TRBV6-5 and TRBJ2-5; D tentatively fits TRBD1 or TRBD2 (5 bases each). The CDR3 loop spans 11 amino acids. Trimming took 5 bases from V and 9 from J, leaving 10 bases between them. The germline V gene has CDR1 MNHEY and CDR2 SVGAGI.

The V gene is TRBV29-1, the J gene TRBJ2-3; TRBD1 or TRBD2 may be the D gene (6 bases each). Deletions cut 1 base from V and 1 base from J, with 15 bases between. CDR3 length: 16 amino acids. Germline-derived CDR1 and CDR2 are SQVTM and ANQGSEA. The CDR3 DNA is TGCAGCGTTGAAGCGTTGGCGGGACACCGCACAGATACGCAGTATTTT. Translated, it gives CSVEALAGHRTDTQYF.

The chain is built from TRBV29-1 and TRBJ2-5, with D possibly matching TRBD1 (5 bases). Trimming cost V 4 bases and J 1 base, with 25 bases left between them. The CDR3 totals 18 residues. Germline lookup yields CDR1 SQVTM and CDR2 ANQGSEA. CDR3 DNA: TGCAGCGTTGTAGGGGTCGCCCGGCTGGCTACTCCCCAAGAGACCCAGTACTTC. Residues: CSVVGVARLATPQETQYF.

The J gene is TRBJ2-7, the V gene TRBV5-1, with D possibly being TRBD1 or TRBD2 (5 bases each). Trimming removed 1 base at V and 5 bases at J, with 7 bases between. Germline V gene lookup returns CDR1 SGHRS and CDR2 YFSETQ. CDR3 size: 12 residues. The CDR3 protein is CASSLMGDEQYF. In DNA, the CDR3 is TGCGCCAGCAGCTTGATGGGGGACGAGCAGTACTTC.

The V call is TRBV7-2, the J call TRBJ1-5, with TRBD1 as a possible D gene (5 bases). V was trimmed by 4 bases and J by 0 bases, leaving 10 bases between them. This CDR3 has 15 amino acids. Germline V lookup: CDR1 SGHTA, CDR2 FQGNSA. This chain's CDR3 is CASSSTALSNQPQHF. The CDR3 bases are TGTGCCAGCAGCTCGACAGCCCTTAGCAATCAGCCCCAGCATTTT.

The chain has TRBV10-3 and TRBJ1-2; D might be TRBD1 (6 bases). With 4 bases removed from V and 4 bases from J, the gap between germline ends came to 16 bases. The germline V gene has CDR1 ENHRY and CDR2 SYGVKD. CDR3 length: 15 residues. This CDR3 reads CAISGGTHLAYGYTF. The CDR3 bases are TGTGCCATCAGTGGAGGGACACACCTCGCCTATGGCTACACCTTC.

The rearrangement joins TRBV5-1 to TRBJ2-1; 7 positions agree with TRBD1. The CDR3 is 15 residues long. V was pared by 4 bases and J by 1 base, with 5 bases of the junction left unmatched. The germline V gene has CDR1 SGHRS and CDR2 YFSETQ. Written as DNA, the CDR3 is TGCGCCAGCAGCCGGGACAGTCAGTCCTACAATGAGCAGTTCTTC. It specifies CASSRDSQSYNEQFF.

The chain has TRBV28 and TRBJ2-7; 12 bases match TRBD1. The germline gives CDR1 MDHEN, CDR2 SYDVKM. Trimming removed 8 bases from V and 6 bases from J; junction bases left unmatched: 17. The CDR3 is 17 amino acids. CDR3 bases: TGTGCCAGCGTTACGGCCGGGACAGGGGGCGCCCGGGGCGAGCAGTACTTC. It is translated as CASVTAGTGGARGEQYF.

The chain joins TRBV5-1 to TRBJ2-7; D call uncertain. Looked up from germline, CDR1 is SGHRS and CDR2 is YFSETQ. V lost 4 bases to trimming and J lost 2 bases, with 13 bases between them. CDR3 length equals 14 residues. CDR3 sequence reads: CASSDPGRPYEQYF. The CDR3 DNA reads TGCGCCAGCAGCGACCCGGGCAGGCCCTACGAGCAGTACTTC.

This clone was recorded only once. The chain combines TRBV5-1 with TRBJ1-2; possible D gene TRBD1, 5 bases. Per the germline V gene, CDR1 is SGHRS and CDR2 is YFSETQ. V shed 4 bases and J shed 8 bases, with 18 bases lying between them. The CDR3 has 14 amino acids. This CDR3 is CASSPEVRAGGYTF. The CDR3 DNA reads as TGCGCCAGCAGCCCCGAGGTTCGGGCAGGGGGCTACACCTTC.

The DNA of the CDR3 is TGTGCCAGCAGCTTGGCCTTGGGCGCGGACTATGGCTACACCTTC. Amino acids: CASSLALGADYGYTF. V usage is TRBV5-4 and J usage is TRBJ1-2, with no clear D. This CDR3 comprises 15 residues. The germline V and J ends were trimmed by 0 bases and 3 bases, with 12 bases remaining between them. Germline loops: CDR1 SGHNT, CDR2 YYREEE (reference sequence).

This clone appeared a single time. Other DNA sequences in the sample encode the same CDR3. The genes are TRBV6-1 and TRBJ2-1; 7 nucleotides agree with TRBD2. V was pared by 7 bases and J by 3 bases, with 3 bases of the junction left unmatched. This CDR3 comprises 13 residues. The germline CDR1 and CDR2 sequences are MNHNS and SASEGT. DNA for the CDR3: TGTGCCAGCAACCGGGACTACTACAATGAGCAGTTCTTC. It codes for CASNRDYYNEQFF.

In its sample, this clone was seen a few times. The V and J genes are TRBV7-9 and TRBJ2-7; 12 bases line up with TRBD1. This CDR3 is built from 17 residues. Trimming cost V 3 bases and J 5 bases; bases outside gene matches: 11. The germline V gene has CDR1 SEHNR and CDR2 FQNEAQ (reference sequence). The CDR3 DNA is TGTGCCAGCAGCTTTGAATCCGGGACAGGGGGCTCTAACGAGCAGTACTTC. Amino acids: CASSFESGTGGSNEQYF.

The CDR3 region has the DNA TGTGCCAGCAGCTTAGAACTAGCCATAAATGAGCAGTTCTTC. Protein: CASSLELAINEQFF. This chain connects TRBV7-2 to TRBJ2-1; TRBD2 is a possible D gene (6 bases). The ends were cut back, 1 base at V and 7 bases at J, with 11 bases in the middle. The CDR3 totals 14 residues. The V gene's germline CDR1 is SGHTA and CDR2 FQGNSA.

Only a few counts were recorded for this clone. In the same sample, other DNA sequences code for this CDR3. The rearrangement joins TRBV5-1 to TRBJ2-1, with 11 bases aligning to TRBD2. From germline, CDR1 is SGHRS and CDR2 YFSETQ. The CDR3 is 15 residues long. V was clipped by 4 bases and J by 4 bases; unmatched bases: 4. CDR3 in amino acids: CASSLSSGGYNEQFF. The DNA of the CDR3 is TGCGCCAGCAGCCTGTCTAGCGGGGGGTACAATGAGCAGTTCTTC.

This clone was observed a single time. This sequence joins TRBV19 and TRBJ2-6; no clear D. There are 17 residues in the CDR3. CDR1 and CDR2 (germline): LNHDA, SQIVND (reference sequence). Deletions cut 5 bases from V and 5 bases from J, with 19 bases between. This CDR3 reads CASSLPETQSRANVLTF. The CDR3 coding sequence is TGTGCCAGTAGTCTGCCGGAGACACAAAGTCGGGCCAACGTCCTGACTTTC.